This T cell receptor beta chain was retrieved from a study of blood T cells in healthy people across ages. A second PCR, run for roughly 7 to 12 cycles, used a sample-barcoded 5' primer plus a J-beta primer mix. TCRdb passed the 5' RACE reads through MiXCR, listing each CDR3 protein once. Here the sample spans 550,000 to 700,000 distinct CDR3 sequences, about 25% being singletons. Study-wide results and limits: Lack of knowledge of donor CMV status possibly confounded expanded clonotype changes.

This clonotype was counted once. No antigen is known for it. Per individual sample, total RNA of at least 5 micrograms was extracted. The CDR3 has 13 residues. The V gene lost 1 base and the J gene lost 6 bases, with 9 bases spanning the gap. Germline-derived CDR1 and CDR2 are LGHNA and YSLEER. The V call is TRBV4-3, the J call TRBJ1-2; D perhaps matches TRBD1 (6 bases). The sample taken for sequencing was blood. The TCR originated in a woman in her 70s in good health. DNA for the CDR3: TGCGCCAGCAGCCAAGTGTCAGGGGATGGCTACACCTTC. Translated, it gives CASSQVSGDGYTF.